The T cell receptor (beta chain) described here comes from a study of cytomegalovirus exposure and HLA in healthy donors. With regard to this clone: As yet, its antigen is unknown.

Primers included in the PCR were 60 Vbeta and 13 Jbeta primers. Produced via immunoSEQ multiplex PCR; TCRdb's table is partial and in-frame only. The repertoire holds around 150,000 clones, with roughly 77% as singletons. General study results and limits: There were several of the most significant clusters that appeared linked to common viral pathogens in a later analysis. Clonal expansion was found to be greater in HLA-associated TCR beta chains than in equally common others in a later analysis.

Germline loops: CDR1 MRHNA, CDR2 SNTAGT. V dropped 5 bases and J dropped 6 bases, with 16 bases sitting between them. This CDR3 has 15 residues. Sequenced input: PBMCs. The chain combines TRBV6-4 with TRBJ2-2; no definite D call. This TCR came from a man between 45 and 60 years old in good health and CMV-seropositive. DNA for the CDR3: TGTGCCAGCAGTAACTGGAACAGAGTCCCCGGGGAGCTGTTTTTT. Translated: CASSNWNRVPGELFF.